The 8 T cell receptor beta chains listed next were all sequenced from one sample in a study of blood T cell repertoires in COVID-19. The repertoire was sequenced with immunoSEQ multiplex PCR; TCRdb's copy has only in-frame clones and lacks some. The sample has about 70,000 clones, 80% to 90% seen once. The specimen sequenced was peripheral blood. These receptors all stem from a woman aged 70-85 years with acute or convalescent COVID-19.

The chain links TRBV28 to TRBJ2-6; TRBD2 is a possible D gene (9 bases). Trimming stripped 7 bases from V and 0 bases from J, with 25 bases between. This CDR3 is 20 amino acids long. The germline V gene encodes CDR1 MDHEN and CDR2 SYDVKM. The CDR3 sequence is CASTTAGGGTGLSGANVLTF. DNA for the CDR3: TGTGCCAGCACCACCGCGGGAGGGGGGACAGGCCTCTCTGGGGCCAACGTCCTGACTTTC.

The CDR3 coding sequence is TGTGCCAGCAGCTTAGTAGCGGGAGTGACAGATACGCAGTATTTT. Translated, it gives CASSLVAGVTDTQYF. The genes are TRBV7-7 and TRBJ2-3; TRBD2 agrees at 9 bases. The CDR3 totals 15 residues. Trimming took 1 base from V and 3 from J; bases not matched to a gene: 2. Germline CDR1 SSHAT, CDR2 FNYEAQ (reference sequence).

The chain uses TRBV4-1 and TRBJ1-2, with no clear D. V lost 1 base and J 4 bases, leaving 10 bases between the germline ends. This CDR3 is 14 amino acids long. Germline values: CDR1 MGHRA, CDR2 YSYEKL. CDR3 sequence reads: CASSQVSGFYGYTF. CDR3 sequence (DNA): TGCGCCAGCAGCCAAGTTTCGGGATTCTATGGCTACACCTTC.

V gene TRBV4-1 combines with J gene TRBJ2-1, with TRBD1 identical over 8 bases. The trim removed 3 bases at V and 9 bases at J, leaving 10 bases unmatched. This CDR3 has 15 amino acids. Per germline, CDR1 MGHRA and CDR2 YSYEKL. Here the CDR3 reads CASSHAGQGAGEQFF. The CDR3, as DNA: TGCGCCAGCAGCCACGCAGGACAGGGAGCCGGTGAGCAGTTCTTC.

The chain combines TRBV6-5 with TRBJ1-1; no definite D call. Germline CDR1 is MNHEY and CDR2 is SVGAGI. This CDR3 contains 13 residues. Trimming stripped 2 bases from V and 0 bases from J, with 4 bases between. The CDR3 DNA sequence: TGTGCCAGCAGTTACGTCGTGAACACTGAAGCTTTCTTT. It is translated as CASSYVVNTEAFF.

The CDR3 bases are TGCGCCAGCAGCTCGGGACAGCGAAATTCACCCCTCCACTTT. Its protein is CASSSGQRNSPLHF. The V and J genes are TRBV5-1 and TRBJ1-6; 7 bases are shared with TRBD1. V lost 3 bases, J lost 7 bases, and 4 bases stayed unmatched. Per germline, CDR1 SGHRS and CDR2 YFSETQ. This CDR3 region has 14 residues.

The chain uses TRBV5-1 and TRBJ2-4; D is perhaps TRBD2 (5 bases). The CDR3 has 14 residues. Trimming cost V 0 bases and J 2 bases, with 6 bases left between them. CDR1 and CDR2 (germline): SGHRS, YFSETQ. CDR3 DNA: TGCGCCAGCAGCTTGGGACTATCCAAAAACATTCAGTACTTC. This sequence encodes CASSLGLSKNIQYF.

DNA for the CDR3: TGTGCCAGCTCACCAGGGACAGAAGCCTATGGCTACACCTTC. Translating it yields CASSPGTEAYGYTF. The rearrangement links TRBV18 to TRBJ1-2, with 7 bases aligning to TRBD1. V was clipped by 2 bases and J by 4 bases; unmatched bases: 4. Looked up from germline, CDR1 is KGHSH and CDR2 is LQKENI. This CDR3 is 14 amino acids long.